This TCR beta chain was obtained from a study of blood T cells in healthy people across ages. Study observations and caveats: A roughly linear fall in TCR beta diversity per million T cells was seen with increasing age.

There were at least 6 micrograms of total RNA extracted from every sample. Trimming left V 3 bases short and J 4 bases short, with 22 bases between. The length of the CDR3 is 18 residues. Germline CDR1 reads KGHSH; CDR2 reads LQKENI. As concerns this clonotype: Its matching antigen is unknown.

Together with a sample-barcoded 5' primer, a J-beta primer mix was included in a second PCR lasting 7 to 11 cycles. TCRdb itself ran the 5' RACE reads through MiXCR, one entry per CDR3 protein. The sample holds hundreds of thousands of distinct CDR3 sequences, about 28% seen once. The chain has TRBV18 and TRBJ2-1; D is unclear. The specimen sequenced was blood. This TCR was sampled from a woman aged 80 or over in good health. Here the CDR3 DNA reads TGTGCCAGCTCACCCCTCAATCCACAGAATCAAGTTTACAATGAGCAGTTCTTC. It encodes CASSPLNPQNQVYNEQFF.